The T cell receptor (beta chain) under discussion was sequenced for a study of T cells in tuberculosis. Study observations and caveats: GEM motif frequencies gave about 70% accuracy; the GMM repertoire gave 80% to 90%.

Latent tuberculosis screening used tuberculin skin test and IGRA at entry. The CDR3 spans 14 residues. V was pared by 6 bases and J by 2 bases, with 10 bases between. Germline CDR1 MNHEY, CDR2 SMNVEV (reference sequence). As for this clone: What it binds is not known.

TCRdb's copy holds only in-frame clones and misses some; the assay was immunoSEQ multiplex PCR. The sample carries approximately 31,000 clones, 95% to 96% recorded once. The V call is TRBV27, the J call TRBJ1-4; D unresolved. The clonotype was recovered from a donor between 10 and 35 years old with latent tuberculosis or without tuberculosis infection. What was sequenced was PBMCs. The CDR3 DNA sequence: TGTGCCAGCAGCCGAGGGATGACTAATGAAAAACTGTTTTTT. As protein: CASSRGMTNEKLFF.